The sequence of this T cell receptor (beta chain) was determined in a study of OX40 agonist ivuxolimab in advanced cancers. In terms of the full investigation: The costimulatory receptor OX40 (CD134) was targeted by ivuxolimab, a fully human IgG2 agonistic monoclonal antibody. Peripheral TCRbeta sequencing was intended to test whether TCR sequence diversity was altered and clonal T-cell expansion was caused by ivuxolimab. Of the approximately 50 dose-escalation patients, hepatocellular carcinoma was present in approximately 20, melanoma in some 15, renal cell carcinoma in 9 and head and neck cancer in 9. Prior anti-PD-1, anti-PD-L1 or anti-CTLA-4 therapy was permitted, and about two fifths of dose-escalation patients had received checkpoint inhibitors. Intravenous ivuxolimab was administered to patients every 2 weeks at six dose levels: 0.01, 0.1, 0.3, 1.5, 3 and 10 mg/kg. The paper describes the monotherapy dose-escalation part (N ≈ 52 patients) of the phase I trial of ivuxolimab. Partial responses were achieved by three dose-escalation patients, of whom one had hepatocellular carcinoma and two had cutaneous melanoma. In the dose-escalation cohort, 70% to 85% of patients were male, and the mean age was around 60 years, with a range of 23 to 79. The full study reports these points: In partial responders in the 0.1-3.0 mg/kg groups, normalized peripheral clonal expansion was found to be among the lowest, especially among CD8+ T cells. Antigen specificity was not determined for the clonally expanded peripheral T cells. Clonal expansion of both CD4+ and CD8+ blood T cells was observed from baseline to week 6 at doses 0.1 to 3.0 mg/kg. After ivuxolimab, more expanded clones were found on average in CD8+ T cells than in CD4+ T cells. Low levels of normalized T-cell clonal expansion were also seen in some patients who did not respond.

V loses 2 bases, J loses 8 bases, and the germline ends lie 18 bases apart. CDR1 and CDR2 are drawn from the germline V gene: KGHSH, LQKENI. From its cysteine to its phenylalanine, the CDR3 spans 16 amino acids. Only the CDR3 region is kept as DNA, spanning 48 bases read in frame from base 1. The trial excluded patients who had a history of autoimmune disease or who were on systemic immunosuppression. In every dose cohort, peripheral blood was drawn for TCR sequencing at baseline, cycle 4 day 1, and cycle 7 day 1. Samples were obtained from an open-label, multicenter, first-in-human phase I dose-escalation trial of ivuxolimab. Adults with locally advanced or metastatic head and neck squamous cell, hepatocellular, melanoma or renal cell carcinoma were enrolled in the trial. Before TCR sequencing, CD4+ T cells and CD8+ T cells from peripheral blood were sorted into separate populations. Worth noting for this clone: The antigen it binds to is not known. Base qualities are not recorded, but no much larger clone differs from it by a single base.

For sequencing of the TCRbeta CDR3 region, genomic DNA was extracted from the sorted cells. The immunoSEQ Assay was used for sequencing of TCRbeta CDR3 regions. TCRdb re-hosts the immuneACCESS table, in-frame sequences only. Its copies lack some clones; in the studies checked, an unresolved V gene accounts for under half of them, and the cause for the rest is not known. Within this sample are tens of thousands of clones, with roughly 89% of them counted one time only. Roughly 8.2% of the sample goes to the ten largest clones. The chain was built from TRBV18 and TRBJ1-4, with the identity of the D gene unclear. The origin of this receptor is an adult with an advanced solid tumor such as melanoma, head and neck, liver or kidney cancer. This specimen consisted of CD4+ or CD8+ T cells sorted from blood, obtained in a trial of the OX40 agonist ivuxolimab. DNA sequence: TGTGCCAGCTCACCATCGGCGACCCCCGGAGGCGAAAAACTGTTTTTT. This translates into CASSPSATPGGEKLFF.